This T cell receptor (beta chain) is from a study of T-cell reconstitution after alpha-beta-depleted transplantation in children. Researchers prepared the TCRbeta library using unique molecular identifiers, the study reports. TCRdb reprocessed the PCR reads via MiXCR and lists one record per CDR3 protein. This table holds about 490,000 distinct CDR3 sequences, roughly a tenth found once. In this sample, this clonotype turned up many times. The germline V gene encodes CDR1 SQVTM and CDR2 ANQGSEA. The CDR3 runs to 11 residues. Trimming cost V 6 bases and J 6 bases, with 9 bases left between them. The chain employs TRBV29-1 and TRBJ2-1; no reliable D call. The specimen comprised PBMCs, sampled before TCRalphabeta/CD19-depleted stem cell transplant. This TCR came from a child aged 2-15 years with inherited bone marrow failure, due to receive a stem cell transplant. In DNA form, the CDR3 reads TGCAGCGTGATGAGTATCAATGAGCAGTTCTTC. This gives the protein CSVMSINEQFF.